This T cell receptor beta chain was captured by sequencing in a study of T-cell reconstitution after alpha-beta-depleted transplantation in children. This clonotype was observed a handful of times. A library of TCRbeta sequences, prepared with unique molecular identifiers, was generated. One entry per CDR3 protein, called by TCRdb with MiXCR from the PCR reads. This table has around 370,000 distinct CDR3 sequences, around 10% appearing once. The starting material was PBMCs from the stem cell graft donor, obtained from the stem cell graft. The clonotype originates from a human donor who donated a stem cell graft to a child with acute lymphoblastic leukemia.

CDR3 loop: CASSQAREETQYF. The DNA of the CDR3 is TGCGCCAGCAGCCAAGCCAGGGAAGAGACCCAGTACTTC. J is TRBJ2-5 and V is TRBV4-3; possibly TRBD1 for D (5 bases). This CDR3 has 13 residues. V lost 1 base to trimming and J lost 3 bases, with 6 bases between them. The V gene's germline CDR1 is LGHNA and CDR2 YSLEER.